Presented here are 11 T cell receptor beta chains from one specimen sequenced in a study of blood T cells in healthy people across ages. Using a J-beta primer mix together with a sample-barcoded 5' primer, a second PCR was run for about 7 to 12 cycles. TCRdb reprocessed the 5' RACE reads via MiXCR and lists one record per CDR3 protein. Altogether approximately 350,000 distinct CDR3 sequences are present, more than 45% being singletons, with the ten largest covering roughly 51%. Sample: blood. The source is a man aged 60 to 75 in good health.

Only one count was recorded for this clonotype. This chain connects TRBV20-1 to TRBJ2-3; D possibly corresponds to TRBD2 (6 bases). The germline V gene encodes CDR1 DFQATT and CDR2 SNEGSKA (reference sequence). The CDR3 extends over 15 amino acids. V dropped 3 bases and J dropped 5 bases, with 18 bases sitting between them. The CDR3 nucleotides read TGCAGTGCTAGCGGACTACCCTCGGGCATAGATACGCAGTATTTT. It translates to CSASGLPSGIDTQYF.

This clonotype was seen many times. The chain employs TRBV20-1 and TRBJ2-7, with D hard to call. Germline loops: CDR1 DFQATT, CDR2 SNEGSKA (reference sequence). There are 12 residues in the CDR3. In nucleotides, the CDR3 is TGCAGGGCTGGTGGCCTGACCTACGAGCAGTACTTC. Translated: CRAGGLTYEQYF.

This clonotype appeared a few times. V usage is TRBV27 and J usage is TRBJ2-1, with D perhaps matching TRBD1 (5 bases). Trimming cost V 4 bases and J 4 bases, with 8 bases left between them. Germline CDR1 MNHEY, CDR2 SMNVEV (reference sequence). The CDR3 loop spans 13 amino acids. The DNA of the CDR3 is TGTGCCAGCAGTTCGTCAGGGTACAATGAGCAGTTCTTC. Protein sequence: CASSSSGYNEQFF.

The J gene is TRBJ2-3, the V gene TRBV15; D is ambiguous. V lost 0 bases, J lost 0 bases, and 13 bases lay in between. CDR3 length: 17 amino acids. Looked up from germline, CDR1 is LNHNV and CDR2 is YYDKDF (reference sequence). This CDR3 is CATSRDEDRASTDTQYF. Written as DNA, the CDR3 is TGTGCCACCAGCAGAGATGAGGACCGAGCTAGCACAGATACGCAGTATTTT.

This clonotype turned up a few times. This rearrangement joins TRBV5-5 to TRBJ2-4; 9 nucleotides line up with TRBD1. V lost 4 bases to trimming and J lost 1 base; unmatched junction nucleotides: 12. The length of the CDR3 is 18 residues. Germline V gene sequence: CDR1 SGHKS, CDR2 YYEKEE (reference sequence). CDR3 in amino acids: CASSHLYRDRVAKNIQYF. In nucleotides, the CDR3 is TGTGCCAGCAGCCACTTATACCGGGACAGGGTCGCCAAAAACATTCAGTACTTC.

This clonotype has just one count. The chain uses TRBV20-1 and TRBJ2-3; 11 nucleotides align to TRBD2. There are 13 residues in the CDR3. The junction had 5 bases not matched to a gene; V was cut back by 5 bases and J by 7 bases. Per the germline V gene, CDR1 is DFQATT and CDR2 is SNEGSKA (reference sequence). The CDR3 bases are TGCAGTGCTCGTCGACTAGCGGGGTATACGCAGTATTTT. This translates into CSARRLAGYTQYF.

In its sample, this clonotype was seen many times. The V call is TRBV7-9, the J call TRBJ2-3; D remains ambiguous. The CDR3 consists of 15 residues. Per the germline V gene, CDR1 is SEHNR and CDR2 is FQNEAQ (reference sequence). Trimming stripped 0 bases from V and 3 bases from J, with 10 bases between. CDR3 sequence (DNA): TGTGCCAGCAGCTTAGCGGTCGACCCGACAGATACGCAGTATTTT. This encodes CASSLAVDPTDTQYF.

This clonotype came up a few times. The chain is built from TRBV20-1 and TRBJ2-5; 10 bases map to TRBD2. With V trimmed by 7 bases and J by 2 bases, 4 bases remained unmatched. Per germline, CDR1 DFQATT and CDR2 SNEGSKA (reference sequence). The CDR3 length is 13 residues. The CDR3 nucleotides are TGCAGTGTCCGGACTAGCGGACAAGAGACCCAGTACTTC. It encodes CSVRTSGQETQYF.

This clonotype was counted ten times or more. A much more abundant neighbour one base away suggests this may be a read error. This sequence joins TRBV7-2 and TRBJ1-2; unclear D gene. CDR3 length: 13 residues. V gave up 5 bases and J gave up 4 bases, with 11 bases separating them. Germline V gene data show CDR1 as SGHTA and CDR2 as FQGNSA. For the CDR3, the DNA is TGTGCCAGCAGCGTAGGAGATTTCTATGGCTACACCTTC. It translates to CASSVGDFYGYTF. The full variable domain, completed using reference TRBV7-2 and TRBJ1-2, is GAGVSQSPSNKVTEKGKDVELRCDPISGHTALYWYRQSLGQGLEFLIYFQGNSAPDKSGLPSDRFSAERTGGSVSTLTIQRTQQEDSAVYLCASSVGDFYGYTFGSGTRLTVV.

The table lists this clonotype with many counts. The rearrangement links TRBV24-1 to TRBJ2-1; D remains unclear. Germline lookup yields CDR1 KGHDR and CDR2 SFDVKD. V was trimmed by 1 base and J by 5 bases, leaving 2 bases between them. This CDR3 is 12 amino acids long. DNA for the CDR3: TGTGCCACCAGTGATTTTCACAATGAGCAGTTCTTC. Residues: CATSDFHNEQFF.

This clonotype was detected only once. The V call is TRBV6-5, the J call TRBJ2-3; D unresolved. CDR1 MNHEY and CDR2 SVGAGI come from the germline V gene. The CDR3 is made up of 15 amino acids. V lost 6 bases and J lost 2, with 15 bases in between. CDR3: CASSPGPQPTDTQYF. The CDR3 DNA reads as TGTGCCAGCAGCCCCGGTCCTCAACCCACAGATACGCAGTATTTT.